The next 24 T cell receptor beta chains were all read from a single sample in a study of Ad26.COV2.S vaccination and SARS-CoV-2 variants. The assay was immunoSEQ multiplex PCR, and TCRdb's table has in-frame clones only and misses some. The sample yields about 350,000 clones, 88% seen once. Specified treatment: some 20 received Ad26.COV2.S at low or high dose, single or two shots; 5 received placebo; per-sample allocation not given. On day 63 after the first injection, vaccine and placebo recipients gave samples. Specimen: peripheral blood, collected in a trial of Ad26.COV2.S vaccine versus placebo. The receptors were gathered from a person between 18 and 59 years old who received the Ad26.COV2.S COVID-19 vaccine or a placebo.

The rearrangement uses TRBV7-2 and TRBJ1-4; D uncertain. There are 14 residues in the CDR3. Trimming pared 4 bases from V and 0 bases from J, leaving 6 bases between. Germline V gene lookup returns CDR1 SGHTA and CDR2 FQGNSA. CDR3 in amino acids: CASSSSATNEKLFF. For the CDR3, the DNA is TGTGCCAGCAGCTCAAGTGCAACTAATGAAAAACTGTTTTTT.

V gene TRBV30 combines with J gene TRBJ2-7; D possibly matches TRBD1 or TRBD2 (6 bases each). This CDR3 is built from 14 residues. The germline V gene has CDR1 GTSNPN and CDR2 SVGIG (reference sequence). V was pared by 0 bases and J by 5 bases, with 14 bases between. DNA for the CDR3: TGTGCCTGGAGTGTACGCGGGACAAAGAACGAGCAGTACTTC. Translated: CAWSVRGTKNEQYF.

The V and J genes are TRBV4-1 and TRBJ2-5, with D perhaps matching TRBD2 (6 bases). Germline V CDR1 and CDR2: MGHRA, YSYEKL. The CDR3 contains 15 residues. V dropped 3 bases and J dropped 1 base, with 12 bases sitting between them. This CDR3 reads CASSQTETSQETQYF. The CDR3 bases are TGCGCCAGCAGCCAGACCGAGACTAGCCAAGAGACCCAGTACTTC.

The genes are TRBV19 and TRBJ2-7; 7 bases align to TRBD1. Looked up from germline, CDR1 is LNHDA and CDR2 is SQIVND (reference sequence). Unmatched junction bases numbered 10, after V lost 2 bases and J lost 9 bases. The CDR3 sequence is 14 residues long. This CDR3 is CASSINPTGVGQYF. CDR3 in DNA: TGTGCCAGTAGTATAAACCCAACAGGGGTTGGGCAGTACTTC.

This clone was counted a single time. This sequence joins TRBV27 and TRBJ2-7, with TRBD1 matching over 10 bases. Germline V CDR1 and CDR2: MNHEY, SMNVEV (reference sequence). With V trimmed by 8 bases and J by 1 base, 5 bases remained unmatched. This CDR3 contains 14 residues. The CDR3 protein is CASARTGGSYEQYF. DNA of the CDR3: TGTGCCAGCGCCCGGACAGGGGGGTCCTACGAGCAGTACTTC.

V is TRBV30 and J is TRBJ2-7; either TRBD1 or TRBD2 may supply D (5 bases each). Germline V gene sequence: CDR1 GTSNPN, CDR2 SVGIG (reference sequence). Trimming took 1 base from V and 3 from J, leaving 13 bases between them. This CDR3 comprises 14 residues. This CDR3 reads CAWSGGKAGYEQYF. The DNA for the CDR3 is TGTGCCTGGAGTGGGGGGAAGGCGGGCTACGAGCAGTACTTC.

The chain joins TRBV6-5 to TRBJ1-5; D is possibly TRBD1 (6 bases). This CDR3 has 15 amino acids. Trimming stripped 5 bases from V and 0 bases from J, with 11 bases between. Germline V gene sequence: CDR1 MNHEY, CDR2 SVGAGI. The CDR3 DNA sequence: TGTGCCAGCAGTACCAGGGGCGGTAGCAATCAGCCCCAGCATTTT. This gives the protein CASSTRGGSNQPQHF.

V gene TRBV6-5 combines with J gene TRBJ2-2; D may be TRBD2 (6 bases). There are 14 residues in the CDR3. In germline, CDR1 is MNHEY, CDR2 SVGAGI. V gave up 4 bases and J gave up 4 bases, with 10 bases separating them. The chain's CDR3 is CASSLLAGTGELFF. The CDR3 DNA reads TGTGCCAGCAGTTTACTAGCAGGCACCGGGGAGCTGTTTTTT.

The chain links TRBV13 to TRBJ2-1; perhaps TRBD1 as D (5 bases). The CDR3 contains 16 residues. CDR1 and CDR2 from the germline V gene are PRHDT and FYEKMQ (reference sequence). The ends were cut back, 0 bases at V and 5 bases at J, with 14 bases in the middle. The CDR3 spells CASSLGWARENNEQFF. The CDR3 DNA sequence: TGTGCCAGCAGCTTAGGCTGGGCCAGGGAAAACAATGAGCAGTTCTTC.

The chain recombines TRBV7-2 with TRBJ2-1; 13 positions match TRBD2. This CDR3 contains 15 residues. From germline, CDR1 is SGHTA and CDR2 FQGNSA. With V trimmed by 7 bases and J by 10 bases, 10 bases remained unmatched. The CDR3 protein is CASKTSGGGSIEQFF. CDR3 DNA: TGTGCCAGCAAAACTAGCGGGGGGGGTTCAATAGAGCAGTTCTTC.

This chain links TRBV5-1 with TRBJ2-7; 9 positions agree with TRBD1. The V and J ends lost 5 bases and 1 base, in that order; junction bases with no gene match: 10. From germline, CDR1 is SGHRS and CDR2 YFSETQ. This CDR3 is 16 amino acids long. The CDR3 nucleotides read TGCGCCAGCAGTCCTTCCGGCGGGACAGGGTCCTACGAGCAGTACTTC. It specifies CASSPSGGTGSYEQYF.

V and J are TRBV4-3 and TRBJ1-2; 7 nucleotides match TRBD1. The trim removed 4 bases at V and 5 bases at J, leaving 10 bases unmatched. Looked up from germline, CDR1 is LGHNA and CDR2 is YSLEER. CDR3 length: 15 amino acids. The CDR3 DNA sequence: TGCGCCAGCAGCCTCGGACAGGCCCGCGGATATGGCTACACCTTC. It yields the protein CASSLGQARGYGYTF.

This chain joins TRBV7-2 and TRBJ2-3, with TRBD2 identical over 9 bases. Germline V gene lookup returns CDR1 SGHTA and CDR2 FQGNSA. This CDR3 has 17 amino acids. With 2 bases clipped from V and 7 bases from J, the junction kept 13 bases outside the gene matches. CDR3: CASSLRPLAGSGNTQYF. In DNA form, the CDR3 reads TGTGCCAGCAGCTTACGTCCCCTAGCGGGGTCCGGGAATACGCAGTATTTT. Looking up the rest from reference TRBV7-2 and TRBJ2-3 gives the full variable domain: GAGVSQSPSNKVTEKGKDVELRCDPISGHTALYWYRQSLGQGLEFLIYFQGNSAPDKSGLPSDRFSAERTGGSVSTLTIQRTQQEDSAVYLCASSLRPLAGSGNTQYFGPGTRLTVL.

This clone has a single count. V gene TRBV30 combines with J gene TRBJ2-5; TRBD1 is a possible D gene (7 bases). The germline V and J ends were trimmed by 3 bases and 5 bases, with 16 bases remaining between them. CDR3 length: 14 residues. CDR1 is GTSNPN and CDR2 is SVGIG in the germline V gene (reference sequence). CDR3 amino acids: CAWRGGGGSETQYF. DNA of the CDR3: TGTGCCTGGAGAGGCGGAGGGGGCAGTGAGACCCAGTACTTC.

V and J are TRBV12-3 or TRBV12-4 and TRBJ2-5; D is perhaps TRBD2 (5 bases). Trimming took off 3 bases at V and 4 bases at J, with 9 bases between the two ends. CDR3 length: 13 residues. The CDR3 region is CASSFRGRETQYF. The CDR3 DNA is TGTGCCAGCAGTTTTAGAGGGCGAGAGACCCAGTACTTC.

The chain couples TRBV28 to TRBJ1-4, with a weak D call TRBD1 (5 bases). The CDR3 runs 14 residues. Trimming pared 3 bases from V and 2 bases from J, leaving 7 bases between. Looked up from germline, CDR1 is MDHEN and CDR2 is SYDVKM. DNA of the CDR3: TGTGCCAGCAGTTTCTGGGGGACTAATGAAAAACTGTTTTTT. Protein sequence: CASSFWGTNEKLFF. The whole variable domain, filled in from reference TRBV28 and TRBJ1-4, reads DVKVTQSSRYLVKRTGEKVFLECVQDMDHENMFWYRQDPGLGLRLIYFSYDVKMKEKGDIPEGYSVSREKKERFSLILESASTNQTSMYLCASSFWGTNEKLFFGSGTQLSVL.

This clone appeared once. The chain links TRBV2 to TRBJ1-1, with D uncertain. Germline V gene lookup returns CDR1 SNHLY and CDR2 FYNNEI. V was shortened by 2 bases and J by 1 base, with 11 bases between the two germline ends. The CDR3 has 15 residues. The CDR3 sequence is CASSELVSQNTEAFF. The DNA of the CDR3 is TGTGCCAGCAGTGAATTGGTCAGCCAGAACACTGAAGCTTTCTTT.

The chain combines TRBV12-3 or TRBV12-4 with TRBJ1-5; D call uncertain. The length of the CDR3 is 12 residues. V lost 6 bases, J lost 7 bases, and 10 bases lay in between. The CDR3 sequence: CASRILGQPQHF. CDR3 nucleotide sequence: TGTGCCAGCAGGATCCTCGGGCAGCCCCAGCATTTT.

The chain couples TRBV29-1 to TRBJ2-7; weak D call: TRBD2 (6 bases). Trimming left V 4 bases short and J 4 bases short, with 17 bases between. CDR1 is SQVTM, CDR2 ANQGSEA, per germline. This CDR3 is built from 14 residues. The CDR3 sequence is CSVAGREILYEQYF. Written as DNA, the CDR3 is TGCAGCGTTGCTGGGCGGGAAATTCTGTACGAGCAGTACTTC.

V gene TRBV7-9 combines with J gene TRBJ2-5; D remains ambiguous. The CDR3 consists of 14 residues. V was clipped by 3 bases and J by 4 bases, with 12 bases between them. Germline V CDR1 and CDR2: SEHNR, FQNEAQ (reference sequence). The chain's CDR3 is CASSFGVGPETQYF. The DNA for the CDR3 is TGTGCCAGCAGCTTCGGCGTGGGCCCAGAGACCCAGTACTTC.

This chain uses TRBV28 with TRBJ1-1; weak D call: TRBD1 (5 bases). This CDR3 contains 14 residues. Deletions cut 3 bases from V and 1 base from J, with 9 bases between. In germline, CDR1 is MDHEN, CDR2 SYDVKM. The CDR3 nucleotides are TGTGCCAGCAGTTTGTCCGGACAGAACACTGAAGCTTTCTTT. This codes for CASSLSGQNTEAFF.

This chain links TRBV5-1 with TRBJ1-1, with 8 bases matching TRBD1. The CDR3 sequence is 16 residues long. The junction had 8 bases not matched to a gene; V was cut back by 0 bases and J by 4 bases. CDR1 and CDR2 from the germline V gene are SGHRS and YFSETQ. CDR3 sequence: CASSLGPQGAGTEAFF. The DNA of the CDR3 is TGCGCCAGCAGCTTGGGACCCCAGGGGGCGGGCACTGAAGCTTTCTTT.

V is TRBV28 and J is TRBJ1-1; D not resolved. The germline V gene encodes CDR1 MDHEN and CDR2 SYDVKM. The ends were cut back, 6 bases at V and 8 bases at J, with 7 bases in the middle. CDR3 length equals 10 residues. CDR3 sequence (DNA): TGTGCCAGCAGCGGAGGGGAAGCTTTCTTT. This gives the protein CASSGGEAFF.

This rearrangement joins TRBV2 to TRBJ2-3; perhaps TRBD2 as D (6 bases). CDR1 SNHLY and CDR2 FYNNEI come from the germline V gene. The V gene lost 11 bases and the J gene lost 2 bases, with 11 bases spanning the gap. This CDR3 spans 12 amino acids. The CDR3 loop is CAGGDSTDTQYF. CDR3 DNA: TGTGCCGGAGGGGACTCCACAGATACGCAGTATTTT.